The clone carrying this T cell receptor (beta chain) was detected once. This entry is derived from a study of T cell responses to AZD1222 COVID-19 vaccine. V lost 8 bases, J lost 4 bases, and 9 bases lay in between. The CDR3 extends over 13 amino acids. The germline CDR1 and CDR2 sequences are MNHEY and SVGAGI. The method was immunoSEQ multiplex PCR; TCRdb's version includes in-frame clones alone and lacks a portion of them. Here the sample spans tens of thousands of clones, around 80% being singletons. The chain carries TRBV6-5 and TRBJ1-6; D uncertain. The starting material was peripheral blood, obtained on day 0 of AZD1222 vaccination. The sequence was collected from an adult in good health. CDR3 sequence (DNA): TGTGCCAGCCGGGTGGCATATAATTCACCCCTCCACTTT. It codes for CASRVAYNSPLHF.